This T cell receptor beta chain comes out of a study of blood T cells in healthy people across ages. A second PCR of 7 to 11 cycles used a sample-barcoded 5' primer and a J-beta primer mix. TCRdb ran MiXCR on the 5' RACE reads and lists one entry per CDR3 protein. The sample carries over 700,000 distinct CDR3 sequences, 40% to 65% recorded once. Notes on this clonotype: Its antigen is unidentified.

Findings and limits, study-wide: Relative to aged donors, long-lived donors carried more naive CD4+ cells and displayed higher diversity.

Sequenced: blood. The TCR comes from a man older than 75 in good health.

The chain's CDR3 is CATSRPRQGAKNIQYF. CDR3 DNA: TGTGCCACCAGCAGACCTCGACAGGGCGCCAAAAACATTCAGTACTTC. The chain links TRBV15 to TRBJ2-4; 7 nucleotides align to TRBD1. The CDR3 totals 16 residues. Looked up from germline, CDR1 is LNHNV and CDR2 is YYDKDF (reference sequence). Trimming removed 2 bases from V and 1 base from J; junction bases left unmatched: 5.